This T cell receptor (beta chain) stems from a study of spatial heterogeneity in lung cancer. Background on the study: Alpha-chain sequences were detected in numbers that were consistently lower than beta-chain sequences. Notes on the study in general: Blood carried ubiquitous expanded tumor TCRs more at resection than follow-up.

J gave up 0 bases and V 9 bases, and 3 bases lay outside the gene matches. This CDR3 comprises 14 residues. CDR1 and CDR2 from the germline V gene are KGHDR and SFDVKD. The time point is: sample taken at primary tumor resection. Whole RNA was taken from tumor, nontumor lung or frozen PBMC; it was then sequenced unsorted. A total of approximately 70 untreated early-stage non-small cell lung cancer patients served as donors. Comments on this clonotype: The antigen is not known. Because this beta chain is a stray read in a library intended to capture alpha chains, its abundance should not be given much weight.

Each TCR cDNA molecule carried a unique molecular identifier. TCRdb processed the 5' RACE reads anew with MiXCR; each CDR3 protein has one entry. The table includes about 4,000 distinct CDR3 sequences, about 48% detected once. This clonotype was sampled from a female donor with early-stage non-small cell lung cancer. J is TRBJ2-1 and V is TRBV24-1, with 8 bases lining up with TRBD2. The sample in question was PBMCs, obtained at surgery. The CDR3 DNA is TGTGCCACCCGCGGGGGGAGCTCCTACAATGAGCAGTTCTTC. It codes for CATRGGSSYNEQFF.